This entry lists 5 T cell receptor beta chains sequenced from one sample in a study of low-dose radiotherapy and immunotherapy resistance in tumors. Alpha and beta chains were covered, as first-strand cDNA relied on TRAV- and TRBV-specific primers. TCRs underwent approximately 20 PCR cycles of amplification with a constant-region primer and V-primer adapter. TCRdb re-analysed the reads in MiXCR, keeping a single row per CDR3 protein. Among around 100,000 distinct CDR3 sequences listed, 20% were seen once. The time point here: after trial treatment. Treatment here: LDRT plus nivolumab, ipilimumab, low-dose cyclophosphamide and aspirin (RACIN trial). The starting material was PBMCs, obtained after low-dose radiotherapy plus immunotherapy. The receptors originated from a female donor with ovarian cancer.

As for this clonotype: This may stem from a read error, because a much larger clone lies one nucleotide away. This chain uses TRBV2 with TRBJ1-2, with 7 positions matching TRBD1. The CDR3 has 13 residues. V was clipped by 9 bases and J by 4 bases; unmatched bases: 8. Per germline, CDR1 SNHLY and CDR2 FYNNEI. This CDR3 reads CARNLRDSYGYTF. The CDR3 DNA follows: TGTGCCAGGAACCTCCGGGACAGCTATGGCTACACCTTC.

In its sample, this clonotype was seen many times. The V gene is TRBV3-1, the J gene TRBJ1-1; the D is unclear. The ends were cut back, 1 base at V and 2 bases at J, with 11 bases in the middle. The CDR3 covers 15 residues. Germline V gene sequence: CDR1 LGHDT, CDR2 YNNKEL (reference sequence). CDR3 in DNA: TGTGCCAGCAGCCAAGTTCGGCTCAGTAACACTGAAGCTTTCTTT. It translates to CASSQVRLSNTEAFF.

This clonotype was observed at least ten times. V usage is TRBV6-2 or TRBV6-3 and J usage is TRBJ2-1, with 8 bases aligning to TRBD1. This CDR3 region has 15 residues. With V trimmed by 6 bases and J by 3 bases, 7 bases remained unmatched. Germline V gene sequence: CDR1 MNHEY, CDR2 SVGEGT. The CDR3 sequence: CASRLLGQGYNEQFF. The DNA of the CDR3 is TGTGCCAGCAGACTACTCGGACAGGGCTACAATGAGCAGTTCTTC.

This clonotype was detected a few times. The J gene is TRBJ2-7, the V gene TRBV27, with 10 positions matching TRBD1. V was pared by 3 bases and J by 4 bases, with 6 bases of the junction left unmatched. CDR3 length equals 15 residues. The germline gives CDR1 MNHEY, CDR2 SMNVEV (reference sequence). The DNA of the CDR3 is TGTGCCAGCAGTTTCGGACAGGGGGTCGGTTACGAGCAGTACTTC. Translating it yields CASSFGQGVGYEQYF.

This clonotype was counted at least ten times. The chain is built from TRBV5-1 and TRBJ1-2; 8 nucleotides agree with TRBD1. CDR1 and CDR2 (germline): SGHRS, YFSETQ. The trim removed 4 bases at V and 8 bases at J, leaving 4 bases unmatched. There are 12 residues in the CDR3. The CDR3 loop is CASSVGQGGYTF. The CDR3 DNA follows: TGCGCCAGCAGCGTAGGACAGGGAGGCTACACCTTC.